The T cell receptor (beta chain) described here comes from a study of neurological immune-mediated disorders. The sample holds many counts of this clonotype. From the 5' RACE reads, TCRdb called clonotypes with MiXCR, one entry per CDR3 protein. The sample consists of around 38,000 distinct CDR3 sequences, about 14% of them appearing once. V was clipped by 3 bases and J by 0 bases, with 11 bases between them. Germline CDR1 and CDR2: DFQATT and SNEGSKA (reference sequence). The CDR3 consists of 14 residues. Material for sequencing was CD4+ T cells from blood. This sequence was found in a woman aged 55-75 years with HTLV-1-associated myelopathy (HAM/TSP). The chain joins TRBV20-1 to TRBJ1-2; D is perhaps TRBD1 (6 bases). The CDR3 nucleotides are TGCAGTGCTAGGGCGACAGGAACTAACTATGGCTACACCTTC. This gives the protein CSARATGTNYGYTF.